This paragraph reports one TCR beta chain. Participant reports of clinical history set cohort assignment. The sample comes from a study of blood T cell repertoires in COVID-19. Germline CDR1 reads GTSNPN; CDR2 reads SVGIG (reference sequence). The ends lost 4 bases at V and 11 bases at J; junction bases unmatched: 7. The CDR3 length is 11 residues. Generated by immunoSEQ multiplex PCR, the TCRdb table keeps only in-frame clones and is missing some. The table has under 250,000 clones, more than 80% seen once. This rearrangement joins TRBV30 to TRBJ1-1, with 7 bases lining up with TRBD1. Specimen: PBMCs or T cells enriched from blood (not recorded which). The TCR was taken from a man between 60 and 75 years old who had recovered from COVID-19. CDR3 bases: TGTGCCTGGACGAAGGGGGCGCGGGCTTTCTTT. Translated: CAWTKGARAFF.